This T cell receptor beta chain was sequenced in a study of T cells in Graves' hyperthyroidism and ophthalmopathy. Overall study context: The blood sample was taken at first diagnosis, before treatment began.

Germline V gives CDR1 SEHNR, CDR2 FQNEAQ (reference sequence). V was pared by 5 bases and J by 3 bases, with 16 bases between. The CDR3 is 16 amino acids. This clonotype was detected many times. More than 9.5 ml fresh peripheral blood yielded the PBMCs. Amplification targeted TCR beta CDR3 regions from RNA transcripts. The study used the HTBI primer set for a first-round RT-PCR of the TCR CDR3. TCRdb re-analysed the multiplex PCR reads in MiXCR, keeping a single row per CDR3 protein. Here the sample spans fewer than 500,000 distinct CDR3 sequences, roughly 15% being singletons. The specimen was blood. The V gene is TRBV7-9, the J gene TRBJ2-2, with D maybe TRBD2 (6 bases). This receptor was identified in a woman in her 30s with Graves' ophthalmopathy. The DNA for the CDR3 is TGTGCCAGCAGCGCGCGCGGGACGCGGGACACCGGGGAGCTGTTTTTT. It specifies CASSARGTRDTGELFF.